The subject of this entry is one TCR beta chain. The antigen it binds to is not known. The record has no base qualities; no much larger clone is one base away. These data come from a study of blood T cell repertoires in COVID-19 (dated by TCRdb to about 2020). The study in broad terms: The collaborator samples originated in the United States, Italy and Spain and spanned the acute and convalescent phases of COVID-19. The prospective study material was composed of cDNA or gDNA derived from T cells, B-cell-depleted T cells, or PBMCs. A freely available public database, intended as a resource for researchers studying the immune response to SARS-CoV-2, is where the repertoires were released. Subjects who had been exposed to COVID-19, were actively infected with it, or had recovered from it provided the deeply sampled blood TCRbeta repertoires that made up the dataset. The sample metadata nearly always contained a de-identified subject ID, COVID-19 status, age in years and sex. The samples were drawn from two sources: the first 160 participants of the ongoing ImmuneRACE study, and over 950 subjects contributed by 6 global collaborators. Where available, HLA class I and class II types were taken from metadata supplied by the sample provider and were not determined by assay-based typing.

The CDR3 runs 15 residues from the cysteine to the phenylalanine. The DNA shown is the 45-base CDR3, in frame from base 1. Taken from the germline V gene, the CDR1 and CDR2 loops are MDHEN and SYDVKM. Compared with germline, V lacks 5 bases and J lacks 2 bases; bases without a gene match: 6. The full study reports these points: How much clinical and demographic metadata was included differed by source and by participant, and the metadata was provided uncurated.

Collaborating institutions collected whole blood in K2EDTA tubes following their own protocols. For TCRbeta analysis, collaborator samples were shipped as frozen whole blood, as isolated PBMCs, or as DNA extracted from either sample type. The immunoSEQ Assay, a bias-controlled multiplex PCR, was used to amplify TCRbeta CDR3 regions from genomic DNA. In the original analysis: Within the assay, amplification of reference gene primers was used to estimate how many nucleated cells each sample contained. Sequence reads were collapsed and filtered to measure the absolute abundance of every unique TCRbeta CDR3 rearrangement. For each sample, productive Simpson clonality was calculated as the square root of Simpson's diversity index across productive rearrangements. What TCRdb holds here is the immuneACCESS table cut down to in-frame rearrangements. Part of the clones is not present; checked against another copy, under half of the missing clones reflect an unresolved V gene, and the others are unexplained. Clone size and the V and J calls come from that table; the DNA yielded D and trimming. Counted in this sample were roughly 120,000 clones; about three quarters of them appeared once. Clones ranked in the top ten supply about a sixth of the sample.

The sequencing input was peripheral blood. The sequence derives from a woman older than 75 with active or convalescent COVID-19. The receptor chain draws on TRBV28 and TRBJ2-5; TRBD2 lines up with 9 middle nucleotides. This receptor has the CDR3 CASSPSGNQQETQYF. The sequenced DNA is TGTGCCAGCAGTCCTAGCGGGAACCAACAAGAGACCCAGTACTTC.